The present entry profiles one T cell receptor (beta chain) with its context. Its antigen is currently unknown. The time point: newly diagnosed GD, antithyroid drugs for less than 3 months. From PBMCs, RNA was extracted and then used to make the TCR library. Peripheral blood, around 9 milliliters per patient, was collected in EDTA tubes. With iRepertoire HTBI primers and Arm-PCR of CDR3 regions, TCR beta libraries were built. TCRdb reprocessed the multiplex PCR reads with MiXCR, giving one entry per CDR3 protein. The sample includes more than 300,000 distinct CDR3 sequences, roughly 10% seen only once; the top ten take approximately 20%. The sample belongs to a study of regulatory T cells in long-lasting Graves disease. Study conclusions and caveats: Shared public clonotypes totalled 2,741 in persistent patients, compared with around 880 in new patients.

This same sample was also taken into another study, of T cells in Graves' hyperthyroidism and ophthalmopathy. That study reports: For the diagnoses, clinical symptoms, serum thyroxine and TRAb, thyroid ultrasound and orbital computed tomography were used.

Sequenced material: peripheral blood mononuclear cells (PBMCs), taken at new diagnosis, from a patient treated with antithyroid drugs. This TCR was sampled from a woman aged 18-30 years with Graves disease.

In DNA, the CDR3 is TGCAGTGCATCATGGAACACTGAAGCTTTCTTT. Its translation is CSASWNTEAFF. The chain joins TRBV20-1 to TRBJ1-1; D is unresolved. V dropped 6 bases and J dropped 1 base, with 6 bases sitting between them. Per the germline V gene, CDR1 is DFQATT and CDR2 is SNEGSKA (reference sequence). The CDR3 has 11 amino acids.